These 30 T cell receptor beta chains share one sample of origin, sequenced in a study of early T cells in non-severe SARS-CoV-2 infection. From the 5' RACE reads, TCRdb called clonotypes with MiXCR, one entry per CDR3 protein. The table lists 35,000 to 45,000 distinct CDR3 sequences, roughly 6% of them singletons, with about 8.3% in the top ten. The sample here was whole blood, taken at baseline. The receptors were gathered from an adult who was a healthcare worker with PCR-confirmed SARS-CoV-2 infection or an uninfected control (not recorded which).

This clonotype was recorded many times. This sequence joins TRBV11-1 and TRBJ2-3; TRBD1 aligns across 11 bases. Germline CDR1 reads SGHAT; CDR2 reads FQDESV (reference sequence). The V segment lost 1 base and the J segment 8 bases; nucleotides outside the gene matches: 5. This CDR3 has 15 amino acids. CDR3 bases: TGTGCCAGCAGCTTAGGGACAGGGGGCACATCTACGCAGTATTTT. As protein: CASSLGTGGTSTQYF.

Worth noting for this clonotype: Just one base apart from a much larger clone, this may be a read error. The gene calls are TRBV28 and TRBJ2-2, with 7 bases aligning to TRBD2. The V gene end was trimmed by 6 bases and the J gene end by 4 bases; junction bases not matched to a gene: 8. Per germline, CDR1 MDHEN and CDR2 SYDVKM. This CDR3 region has 15 residues. CDR3 bases: TGTGCCAGCAGCCTGGGGCGGGGGACCACCGGGGAGCTGTTTTTT. It is translated as CASSLGRGTTGELFF.

This clonotype was detected ten times or more. The V and J genes are TRBV20-1 and TRBJ2-1, with 11 bases identical to TRBD2. The CDR3 runs 15 residues. Germline V gene lookup returns CDR1 DFQATT and CDR2 SNEGSKA (reference sequence). The trim removed 0 bases at V and 6 bases at J, leaving 4 bases unmatched. The CDR3 here is CSARDLAGGPNEQFF. CDR3 DNA: TGCAGTGCTAGAGACCTAGCGGGGGGCCCCAATGAGCAGTTCTTC.

This clonotype was seen many times. This chain uses TRBV11-2 with TRBJ2-4, with D perhaps given as TRBD1 or TRBD2 (5 bases each). CDR3 size: 16 residues. V dropped 5 bases and J dropped 0 bases, with 14 bases sitting between them. Germline CDR1 reads SGHAT; CDR2 reads FQNNGV. CDR3 in DNA: TGTGCCAGCAGCCCTGGGACCGTGCTAGCCAAAAACATTCAGTACTTC. It translates to CASSPGTVLAKNIQYF.

This clonotype was counted only a few times. The rearrangement links TRBV5-1 to TRBJ2-6; a weak D match, TRBD2 (6 bases). This CDR3 spans 17 amino acids. Germline lookup yields CDR1 SGHRS and CDR2 YFSETQ. V lost 4 bases and J lost 0, with 14 bases in between. The DNA of the CDR3 is TGCGCCAGCAGCGCGGGACTTCCTAGCTCTGGGGCCAACGTCCTGACTTTC. Encoded protein: CASSAGLPSSGANVLTF.

At least ten counts were recorded for this clonotype. The chain is built from TRBV20-1 and TRBJ2-7; D gene unclear. Trimming pared 6 bases from V and 7 bases from J, leaving 7 bases between. This CDR3 is built from 9 residues. Germline V CDR1 and CDR2: DFQATT, SNEGSKA (reference sequence). This CDR3 reads CSASTEQYF. DNA of the CDR3: TGCAGTGCGTCTACAGAGCAGTACTTC.

In the case of this clonotype: This may be a read error: a much more frequent sequence differs by one nucleotide. As DNA, the CDR3 is TGTGCCAGCAGCCGACAGGGGGCGAACACCGGGGAGCCGTTTTTT. It encodes CASSRQGANTGEPFF. This rearrangement joins TRBV3-1 to TRBJ2-2; 10 bases line up with TRBD1. The CDR3 runs 15 residues. Per the germline V gene, CDR1 is LGHDT and CDR2 is YNNKEL (reference sequence).

This clonotype has just a few counts. This chain links TRBV11-2 with TRBJ1-4; 11 positions match TRBD1. The V gene end was trimmed by 4 bases and the J gene end by 5 bases; junction bases not matched to a gene: 0. This CDR3 has 14 amino acids. Germline values: CDR1 SGHAT, CDR2 FQNNGV. CDR3 nucleotides: TGTGCCAGCAGCTGGGACAGGGGGAATGAAAAACTGTTTTTT. Its translation is CASSWDRGNEKLFF.

The table lists this clonotype with many counts. The chain has TRBV3-1 and TRBJ1-4, with a possible D match to TRBD1 (5 bases). The V end lost 2 bases, the J end lost 7 bases, and 14 bases lay between the germline ends. The CDR3 is made up of 15 amino acids. CDR1 is LGHDT and CDR2 is YNNKEL in the germline V gene (reference sequence). The CDR3 here is CASSQQQAGGEKLFF. CDR3 in DNA: TGTGCCAGCAGCCAACAACAGGCCGGAGGTGAAAAACTGTTTTTT.

This clonotype was seen only a few times. The chain has TRBV19 and TRBJ2-5, with 10 bases identical to TRBD1. This CDR3 region has 15 residues. After removal of 6 bases from V and 5 bases from J, the junction contained 9 bases not matched to a gene. The germline V gene has CDR1 LNHDA and CDR2 SQIVND (reference sequence). CDR3 nucleotide sequence: TGTGCCAGTAGCTCCCGACAGGGGGCAATGGAGACCCAGTACTTC. Protein sequence: CASSSRQGAMETQYF.

This clonotype was seen ten or more times. The V call is TRBV3-1, the J call TRBJ1-2, with a tentative D call TRBD1 (5 bases). V lost 0 bases, J lost 2 bases, and 10 bases lay in between. The CDR3 runs 15 residues. The germline gives CDR1 LGHDT, CDR2 YNNKEL (reference sequence). CDR3: CASSQEGRGNYGYTF. The CDR3 nucleotides read TGTGCCAGCAGCCAAGAGGGGCGCGGGAACTATGGCTACACCTTC.

This clonotype appeared many times. The chain couples TRBV28 to TRBJ1-2; D unresolved. From germline, CDR1 is MDHEN and CDR2 SYDVKM. The CDR3 runs to 13 residues. V lost 2 bases to trimming and J lost 8 bases, with 12 bases between them. Written as DNA, the CDR3 is TGTGCCAGCAGTTTAGGTGTAAGGCGCGGCTACACCTTC. It specifies CASSLGVRRGYTF.

The chain combines TRBV7-2 with TRBJ2-2, with TRBD2 as a possible D gene (6 bases). The CDR3 extends over 14 amino acids. The germline V gene encodes CDR1 SGHTA and CDR2 FQGNSA. Trimming removed 5 bases at V and 3 bases at J, with 10 bases between. CDR3 in amino acids: CASSKDYYTGELFF. CDR3 nucleotide sequence: TGTGCCAGCAGCAAGGACTACTACACCGGGGAGCTGTTTTTT. Based on the CDR3 plus reference TRBV7-2 and TRBJ2-2, the full variable domain is GAGVSQSPSNKVTEKGKDVELRCDPISGHTALYWYRQSLGQGLEFLIYFQGNSAPDKSGLPSDRFSAERTGGSVSTLTIQRTQQEDSAVYLCASSKDYYTGELFFGEGSRLTVL.

This clonotype was observed at least ten times. CDR3 nucleotides: TGTGCCAGCAGCTTGGCCAGGAGGGTTTATTCACCCCTCCACTTT. Translating it yields CASSLARRVYSPLHF. V usage is TRBV5-4 and J usage is TRBJ1-6; D unresolved. This CDR3 contains 15 residues. Between the trimmed V and J ends, which lost 0 bases and 8 bases, there was a span of 12 bases. Germline V lookup: CDR1 SGHNT, CDR2 YYREEE (reference sequence). The entire variable domain, with the rest obtained from reference TRBV5-4 and TRBJ1-6, is as follows: ETGVTQSPTHLIKTRGQQVTLRCSSQSGHNTVSWYQQALGQGPQFIFQYYREEENGRGNFPPRFSGLQFPNYSSELNVNALELDDSALYLCASSLARRVYSPLHFGNGTRLTVT.

The table lists this clonotype with many counts. J is TRBJ2-1 and V is TRBV12-3 or TRBV12-4; D remains ambiguous. V lost 8 bases and J lost 4, with 9 bases in between. The CDR3 loop spans 12 amino acids. DNA for the CDR3: TGTGCCAGCGGATTGGGGTACAATGAGCAGTTCTTC. Amino acids: CASGLGYNEQFF.

This chain connects TRBV7-6 to TRBJ2-2, with 7 nucleotides matching TRBD2. The CDR3 contains 15 residues. The ends lost 4 bases at V and 5 bases at J; junction bases unmatched: 7. Per the germline V gene, CDR1 is SGHVS and CDR2 is FNYEAQ. This CDR3 is CASSSPSGVTGELFF. DNA of the CDR3: TGTGCCAGCAGCTCTCCCAGCGGGGTTACCGGGGAGCTGTTTTTT.

In this sample, this clonotype turned up a few times. The chain combines TRBV20-1 with TRBJ1-5; maybe TRBD1 (6 bases). The germline V gene has CDR1 DFQATT and CDR2 SNEGSKA (reference sequence). Trimming left V 3 bases short and J 3 bases short, with 12 bases between. The CDR3 loop spans 14 amino acids. The CDR3 DNA follows: TGCAGTGCTAGCGCCGGGGACACCAATCAGCCCCAGCATTTT. As protein: CSASAGDTNQPQHF.

A note on this clonotype: The germline gene is not matched at one end of the junction; a read error may be the cause. This chain joins TRBV14 and TRBJ2-7; a possible D gene is TRBD2 (5 bases). This CDR3 has 13 residues. CDR1 and CDR2 (germline): SGHDN, FVKESK. The CDR3 is CVSSQDIRREQYF. The CDR3 nucleotides are TGTGTCAGCAGCCAAGATATTAGGAGGGAGCAGTACTTC.

This chain uses TRBV4-3 with TRBJ2-7; 11 bases are shared with TRBD1. Germline CDR1 LGHNA, CDR2 YSLEER. The V and J ends lost 8 bases and 7 bases, in that order; junction bases with no gene match: 7. The CDR3 is made up of 13 amino acids. CDR3 sequence: CASAGDRGGEQYF. The CDR3 region has the DNA TGCGCCAGCGCGGGGGACAGGGGGGGAGAGCAGTACTTC.

V gene TRBV21-1 combines with J gene TRBJ2-7; the table's D call TRBD1 went unverified against the DNA. TRBV21-1 is classified as a pseudogene. CDR3 length: 15 residues. CDR3 nucleotide sequence: TGTGCCAGCAGCAACAGGGGTCCCCTCTCCTACGAGCAGTACTTC. Translation: CASSNRGPLSYEQYF.

The genes are TRBV7-2 and TRBJ1-1; D remains ambiguous. The CDR3 covers 13 residues. V gave up 3 bases and J gave up 6 bases, with 11 bases separating them. Per the germline V gene, CDR1 is SGHTA and CDR2 is FQGNSA. Here the CDR3 reads CASSLARPAEAFF. DNA for the CDR3: TGTGCCAGCAGCTTGGCCCGACCCGCTGAAGCTTTCTTT.

This clonotype was found many times. The chain uses TRBV12-3 or TRBV12-4 and TRBJ2-1; possibly TRBD2 for D (5 bases). V dropped 6 bases and J dropped 9 bases, with 9 bases sitting between them. The CDR3 covers 11 residues. CDR3 nucleotides: TGTGCCAGCAGCCACGGGGTTGAGCAGTTCTTC. Its protein product is CASSHGVEQFF.

This clonotype was seen ten or more times. V usage is TRBV6-5 and J usage is TRBJ2-2; D is undetermined. The germline CDR1 and CDR2 sequences are MNHEY and SVGAGI. V lost 2 bases, J lost 4 bases, and 23 bases lay in between. The CDR3 length is 19 residues. In nucleotides, the CDR3 is TGTGCCAGCAGTTACGACAAACTCCGGGCCCACCTGATCACCGGGGAGCTGTTTTTT. Translating gives CASSYDKLRAHLITGELFF.

This clonotype was counted only a few times. The V and J genes are TRBV7-7 and TRBJ2-1; TRBD2 agrees at 8 bases. After removal of 5 bases from V and 4 bases from J, the junction contained 7 bases not matched to a gene. The CDR3 has 15 residues. CDR1 and CDR2 from the germline V gene are SSHAT and FNYEAQ (reference sequence). For the CDR3, the DNA is TGTGCCAGCAGCCCGGGACTAGTTGGGTACAATGAGCAGTTCTTC. Translation gives CASSPGLVGYNEQFF.

This clonotype was found many times. V gene TRBV11-2 combines with J gene TRBJ1-2; TRBD1 matches 8 bases. This CDR3 has 12 residues. The germline V gene encodes CDR1 SGHAT and CDR2 FQNNGV. After removal of 5 bases from V and 7 bases from J, the junction contained 3 bases not matched to a gene. CDR3: CASSTDRGGYTF. In DNA, the CDR3 is TGTGCCAGCAGCACAGACAGGGGTGGCTACACCTTC. Supplemented by reference TRBV11-2 and TRBJ1-2, the full variable domain reads EAGVAQSPRYKIIEKRQSVAFWCNPISGHATLYWYQQILGQGPKLLIQFQNNGVVDDSQLPKDRFSAERLKGVDSTLKIQPAKLEDSAVYLCASSTDRGGYTFGSGTRLTVV.

The sample holds many counts of this clonotype. The chain uses TRBV24-1 and TRBJ2-7; unclear D gene. The CDR3 is 14 residues long. The V and J ends lost 3 bases and 3 bases respectively, with 11 bases between them. The germline V gene encodes CDR1 KGHDR and CDR2 SFDVKD. The CDR3 nucleotides read TGTGCCACCAGTGATGCAGGTTCCCTCTACGAGCAGTACTTC. The encoded protein is CATSDAGSLYEQYF.

This clonotype was observed at least ten times. The V call is TRBV12-3 or TRBV12-4, the J call TRBJ2-3, with no clear D. The ends were cut back, 6 bases at V and 5 bases at J, with 9 bases in the middle. This CDR3 has 12 residues. CDR3 in DNA: TGTGCCAGCAGCTACCGTCGAGATACGCAGTATTTT. The encoded protein is CASSYRRDTQYF.

Points on this clonotype: This clone may be a read error of a much larger clone one base away. The V call is TRBV28, the J call TRBJ2-7; D may correspond to TRBD1 or TRBD2 (6 bases each). Germline V gene lookup returns CDR1 MDHEN and CDR2 SYDVKM. This CDR3 is 16 amino acids long. The CDR3 DNA reads TGTGACAGCAGTTTTGGAGGGGGATCGAGTCCCTACGAGCAGTACTTC. As protein: CDSSFGGGSSPYEQYF.

Many counts were recorded for this clonotype. The chain combines TRBV28 with TRBJ2-7; 9 bases align to TRBD2. This CDR3 is 13 amino acids long. Germline V gene lookup returns CDR1 MDHEN and CDR2 SYDVKM. Trimming cost V 11 bases and J 2 bases; bases outside gene matches: 7. The CDR3 spells CAAGGTPTYEQYF. The CDR3 DNA is TGTGCCGCGGGGGGGACACCAACCTACGAGCAGTACTTC.

The chain carries TRBV6-1 and TRBJ1-1; TRBD1 might be the D (6 bases). V was pared by 3 bases and J by 3 bases, with 11 bases between. Germline V lookup: CDR1 MNHNS, CDR2 SASEGT. The CDR3 runs 14 residues. CDR3: CASSDQGLDTEAFF. The CDR3 nucleotides are TGTGCCAGCAGTGATCAGGGGTTGGACACTGAAGCTTTCTTT.